This passage covers 20 T cell receptor beta chains from one sample sequenced in a study of CD8 T cells in Susac syndrome. After extraction with the RNeasy kit, roughly 0.5 to 1 ug of the RNA was reverse transcribed using random hexamers. Each CDR3 protein gets one entry after TCRdb re-called the immunoSEQ multiplex PCR reads with MiXCR. The sample consists of 75,000 to 100,000 distinct CDR3 sequences, roughly 93% of them appearing once. The material sequenced was CD8+ T cells from PBMCs. Receptors were obtained from a human donor in good health.

The chain has TRBV27 and TRBJ2-1, with TRBD2 matching 12 bases. V was pared by 5 bases and J by 7 bases, with 3 bases of the junction left unmatched. The CDR3 is 14 residues long. Germline CDR1 and CDR2: MNHEY and SMNVEV (reference sequence). The CDR3 region is CASSLAGGLNEQFF. The CDR3 nucleotides read TGTGCCAGCAGTCTAGCGGGGGGGCTAAATGAGCAGTTCTTC.

The rearrangement joins TRBV5-1 to TRBJ2-1; unclear D gene. V lost 4 bases and J 3 bases, leaving 14 bases between the germline ends. CDR3 size: 15 residues. Germline V gene sequence: CDR1 SGHRS, CDR2 YFSETQ. The CDR3 spells CASSLKLGSYNEQFF. Written as DNA, the CDR3 is TGCGCCAGCAGCCTAAAACTGGGAAGCTACAATGAGCAGTTCTTC.

V usage is TRBV15 and J usage is TRBJ1-2; D gene unclear. Between the trimmed V and J ends, which lost 1 base and 1 base, there was a span of 10 bases. Germline CDR1 and CDR2: LNHNV and YYDKDF (reference sequence). CDR3 length equals 15 residues. CDR3 sequence reads: CATSRAPNLNYGYTF. DNA of the CDR3: TGTGCCACCAGCAGAGCCCCCAATCTTAACTATGGCTACACCTTC.

This rearrangement joins TRBV6-6 to TRBJ2-1; 10 nucleotides align to TRBD1. CDR3 length equals 16 residues. Germline trimming cut 2 bases from V and 5 bases from J; bases unmatched to any gene: 6. The germline V gene has CDR1 MNHNY and CDR2 SVGAGI (reference sequence). CDR3 sequence (DNA): TGTGCCAGCAGTTACGCCGGGACAGGGGTAGACAATGAGCAGTTCTTC. Translated, it gives CASSYAGTGVDNEQFF.

CDR3 region: CATSWGDNSPLHF. The CDR3 DNA sequence: TGTGCCACCTCCTGGGGGGATAATTCACCCCTCCACTTT. The chain links TRBV19 to TRBJ1-6, with D possibly TRBD1 on 5 matching bases. This CDR3 region has 13 residues. Germline V gene sequence: CDR1 LNHDA, CDR2 SQIVND (reference sequence). V lost 10 bases to trimming and J lost 5 bases, with 12 bases between them.

The count of this clonotype is one. This chain connects TRBV7-8 to TRBJ2-7; D remains ambiguous. This CDR3 contains 14 residues. The V and J ends lost 1 base and 3 bases respectively, with 10 bases between them. In germline, CDR1 is SGHVS, CDR2 FQNEAQ. The CDR3 nucleotides read TGTGCCAGCAGCTTAGAGCCGAGAATCTACGAGCAGTACTTC. The encoded protein is CASSLEPRIYEQYF.

V is TRBV4-1 and J is TRBJ1-1, with D perhaps TRBD1 (5 bases). Between the trimmed V and J ends, which lost 4 bases and 2 bases, there was a span of 17 bases. The CDR3 consists of 16 residues. CDR1 is MGHRA and CDR2 is YSYEKL in the germline V gene. CDR3 sequence reads: CASSPYLRGSNTEAFF. For the CDR3, the DNA is TGCGCCAGCAGCCCCTACCTAAGGGGAAGTAACACTGAAGCTTTCTTT.

The rearrangement links TRBV7-9 to TRBJ1-2; TRBD1 is a possible D gene (6 bases). V was cut by 4 bases and J by 6 bases, with 9 bases left in between. Germline V gene sequence: CDR1 SEHNR, CDR2 FQNEAQ (reference sequence). The CDR3 covers 12 residues. CDR3 bases: TGTGCCAGCAGCTCATCAGGGGATGGCTACACCTTC. Amino acid sequence: CASSSSGDGYTF.

The chain links TRBV19 to TRBJ2-1; the D gene is possibly TRBD1 (5 bases). CDR3 length equals 14 residues. CDR1 and CDR2 (germline): LNHDA, SQIVND (reference sequence). The ends were cut back, 7 bases at V and 7 bases at J, with 17 bases in the middle. CDR3 loop: CASTYGAGYNEQFF. In DNA, the CDR3 is TGTGCCAGTACATATGGGGCCGGCTATAATGAGCAGTTCTTC.

This sequence joins TRBV9 and TRBJ2-1, with a weak D call TRBD1 (5 bases). This CDR3 contains 17 residues. V was trimmed by 2 bases and J by 5 bases, leaving 20 bases between them. The germline V gene has CDR1 SGDLS and CDR2 YYNGEE. In nucleotides, the CDR3 is TGTGCCAGCAGCGTCGCCCCCGTATGGGGCAAGCACAATGAGCAGTTCTTC. Its translation: CASSVAPVWGKHNEQFF.

This clonotype was picked up one time. This sequence joins TRBV27 and TRBJ1-1; D remains ambiguous. With 4 bases removed from V and 4 bases from J, the gap between germline ends came to 13 bases. Germline V lookup: CDR1 MNHEY, CDR2 SMNVEV (reference sequence). The CDR3 covers 14 residues. CDR3 residues: CASSSYHEATEAFF. The CDR3 DNA is TGTGCCAGCAGTTCCTACCACGAGGCCACTGAAGCTTTCTTT.

This rearrangement joins TRBV20-1 to TRBJ2-1, with D hard to call. V dropped 3 bases and J dropped 10 bases, with 19 bases sitting between them. Germline CDR1 and CDR2: DFQATT and SNEGSKA (reference sequence). CDR3 length: 14 residues. Written as DNA, the CDR3 is TGCAGTGCTAGGTCTTATTCCTGGCTAGGGGAGCAGTTCTTC. Translated: CSARSYSWLGEQFF.

The rearrangement links TRBV6-2 or TRBV6-3 to TRBJ2-7; D possibly uses TRBD1 or TRBD2 (5 bases each). CDR1 is MNHEY, CDR2 SVGEGT, per germline. This CDR3 spans 16 amino acids. Trimming stripped 5 bases from V and 6 bases from J, with 23 bases between. CDR3 in amino acids: CASSTPSGTPWAEQYV. The CDR3 DNA reads as TGTGCCAGCAGTACCCCATCCGGGACCCCCTGGGCCGAGCAGTACGTC.

The chain links TRBV20-1 to TRBJ2-3; possibly TRBD1 for D (6 bases). Trimming left V 5 bases short and J 6 bases short, with 9 bases between. This CDR3 spans 11 amino acids. Germline CDR1 and CDR2: DFQATT and SNEGSKA (reference sequence). CDR3 sequence: CSALQGDTQYF. CDR3 in DNA: TGCAGTGCTCTCCAGGGGGATACGCAGTATTTT.

This chain uses TRBV5-4 with TRBJ2-4; D may be TRBD2 (6 bases). Per the germline V gene, CDR1 is SGHNT and CDR2 is YYREEE (reference sequence). V was shortened by 9 bases and J by 1 base, with 17 bases between the two germline ends. The CDR3 runs to 15 residues. CDR3 DNA: TGTGCCACTTCAACGGAGGGAACGGCCAAAAACATTCAGTACTTC. Protein: CATSTEGTAKNIQYF.

This clonotype is a singleton in its sample. The gene calls are TRBV9 and TRBJ2-7; TRBD2 agrees at 8 bases. The germline gives CDR1 SGDLS, CDR2 YYNGEE. This CDR3 has 17 amino acids. The ends lost 3 bases at V and 3 bases at J; junction bases unmatched: 14. The DNA of the CDR3 is TGTGCCAGCAGCGCAATTGCGGGGGGCCCGCCGGACTACGAGCAGTACTTC. Protein: CASSAIAGGPPDYEQYF.

The chain uses TRBV6-6 and TRBJ2-5, with 7 nucleotides matching TRBD1. The trim removed 11 bases at V and 6 bases at J, leaving 9 bases unmatched. The CDR3 loop spans 12 amino acids. The V gene's germline CDR1 is MNHNY and CDR2 SVGAGI (reference sequence). CDR3 nucleotides: TGTGCCGTCGACAGGGAAGGCCAGACCCAGTACTTC. Translation gives CAVDREGQTQYF.

The CDR3 region is CSVVDRGTQETQYF. DNA of the CDR3: TGCAGCGTTGTGGACAGGGGGACCCAAGAGACCCAGTACTTC. The chain couples TRBV29-1 to TRBJ2-5; 10 bases fit TRBD1. Germline CDR1 SQVTM, CDR2 ANQGSEA. V was clipped by 4 bases and J by 1 base; unmatched bases: 3. There are 14 residues in the CDR3.

V is TRBV12-3 or TRBV12-4 and J is TRBJ2-3; the D is unclear. CDR3 length equals 14 residues. The V gene lost 3 bases and the J gene lost 2 bases, with 9 bases spanning the gap. CDR3 amino acids: CASSFAGITDTQYF. Here the CDR3 DNA reads TGTGCCAGCAGTTTTGCTGGGATCACAGATACGCAGTATTTT.

The rearrangement uses TRBV13 and TRBJ2-7; 10 nucleotides line up with TRBD1. The CDR3 consists of 17 residues. Unmatched junction bases numbered 12, after V lost 5 bases and J lost 2 bases. CDR1 is PRHDT and CDR2 is FYEKMQ in the germline V gene (reference sequence). CDR3 residues: CASSPRSDGTGAYEQYF. The CDR3, as DNA: TGTGCCAGCAGCCCCAGGTCTGATGGGACAGGGGCCTACGAGCAGTACTTC.